This T cell receptor (beta chain) was recorded in a study of blood T cell repertoires in COVID-19. About the research overall: Donors in the United States, Italy and Spain gave samples during acute or convalescent COVID-19.

Clinical history reported by participants formed the basis on which cohorts were assigned. Two consecutive negative NP/OP PCR tests, clearance, or resolved symptoms defined Cohort 3 recovery. From germline, CDR1 is MRHNA and CDR2 SNTAGT. The CDR3 consists of 14 residues. The ends lost 2 bases at V and 10 bases at J; junction bases unmatched: 2. Method: immunoSEQ multiplex PCR; TCRdb's copy keeps in-frame clones and lacks some. This table holds 160,000 or so clones, less than 85% found once. Sequencing was carried out using PBMCs or T cells enriched from blood (not recorded which). This TCR was recovered from a man aged 55-75 years who had recovered from COVID-19. The chain recombines TRBV6-4 with TRBJ2-1; TRBD2 aligns across 13 bases. The CDR3 sequence is CASSDGLAGAEQFF. CDR3 in DNA: TGTGCCAGCAGTGACGGACTAGCGGGAGCAGAGCAGTTCTTC.